A single sample gave rise to the 8 T cell receptor beta chains below, sequenced in a study of shared clonotypes between healthy human individuals. Profiling relied on immunoSEQ multiplex PCR, and the TCRdb table lists in-frame clones only, not all of them. The sample has roughly 510,000 clones; roughly 85% are singletons. The sample consisted of PBMCs. These receptors all come from a woman aged 40 to 50 in good health. Some clones in this sample may be carry-over from other donors' samples.

The chain carries TRBV18 and TRBJ1-1, with D perhaps matching TRBD1 (5 bases). Deletions cut 6 bases from V and 0 bases from J, with 14 bases between. The CDR3 has 15 amino acids. CDR1 KGHSH and CDR2 LQKENI come from the germline V gene. The CDR3 is CASSETVAMNTEAFF. The CDR3 DNA reads TGTGCCAGCTCGGAGACAGTTGCCATGAACACTGAAGCTTTCTTT. Together with reference TRBV18 and TRBJ1-1, the CDR3 gives the full variable domain: NAGVMQNPRHLVRRRGQEARLRCSPMKGHSHVYWYRQLPEEGLKFMVYLQKENIIDESGMPKERFSAEFPKEGPSILRIQQVVRGDSAAYFCASSETVAMNTEAFFGQGTRLTVV.

This clone turned up a few times. The CDR3 is CASSHAGRNTEAFF. The CDR3 DNA follows: TGCGCCAGCAGCCATGCCGGGAGGAACACTGAAGCTTTCTTT. V gene TRBV4-3 combines with J gene TRBJ1-1; D is ambiguous. The CDR3 length is 14 residues. The ends were cut back, 3 bases at V and 1 base at J, with 9 bases in the middle. From germline, CDR1 is LGHNA and CDR2 YSLEER.

The chain employs TRBV4-1 and TRBJ2-7; weak D call: TRBD2 (6 bases). In germline, CDR1 is MGHRA, CDR2 YSYEKL. The CDR3 length is 17 residues. V was trimmed by 1 base and J by 1 base, leaving 17 bases between them. The CDR3 DNA sequence: TGCGCCAGCAGCCAAGGGGGTCTAGCGAAGAGGTCCTACGAGCAGTACTTC. Protein product: CASSQGGLAKRSYEQYF.

This clone was seen a handful of times. The V gene is TRBV5-1, the J gene TRBJ2-7, with D unresolved. The V gene's germline CDR1 is SGHRS and CDR2 YFSETQ. The CDR3 runs 13 residues. V was shortened by 3 bases and J by 2 bases, with 9 bases between the two germline ends. The CDR3 bases are TGCGCCAGCAGCTACTGGGGTACCTACGAGCAGTACTTC. The encoded protein is CASSYWGTYEQYF.

The chain links TRBV20-1 to TRBJ2-1; D is uncertain. CDR1 is DFQATT and CDR2 is SNEGSKA in the germline V gene (reference sequence). Deletions cut 3 bases from V and 8 bases from J, with 5 bases between. The CDR3 consists of 10 residues. The CDR3 DNA follows: TGCAGTGCTAGCCAGGATGAGCAGTTCTTC. This encodes CSASQDEQFF.

V is TRBV5-1 and J is TRBJ2-5; D could derive from TRBD1 or TRBD2 (5 bases each). V was pared by 0 bases and J by 9 bases, with 18 bases between. The CDR3 runs 15 residues. Germline CDR1 and CDR2: SGHRS and YFSETQ. The CDR3 spells CASSLAGFGDGAQYF. CDR3 nucleotides: TGCGCCAGCAGCTTGGCCGGTTTCGGGGACGGGGCCCAGTACTTC.

This clone has just a few counts. The chain uses TRBV4-1 and TRBJ2-1; D is perhaps TRBD2 (7 bases). The V gene lost 0 bases and the J gene lost 8 bases, with 17 bases spanning the gap. Germline-derived CDR1 and CDR2 are MGHRA and YSYEKL. The CDR3 consists of 16 residues. CDR3 residues: CASSQDGLGGSDEQFF. CDR3 sequence (DNA): TGCGCCAGCAGCCAAGACGGACTAGGGGGATCCGATGAGCAGTTCTTC.

The chain carries TRBV7-2 and TRBJ1-2; TRBD1 matches 8 bases. The germline V gene encodes CDR1 SGHTA and CDR2 FQGNSA. V was clipped by 3 bases and J by 7 bases; unmatched bases: 1. The length of the CDR3 is 12 residues. CDR3 protein: CASSFTGGGYTF. The DNA for the CDR3 is TGTGCCAGCAGCTTTACAGGGGGTGGCTACACCTTC. The full variable domain, with the rest looked up from reference TRBV7-2 and TRBJ1-2, is GAGVSQSPSNKVTEKGKDVELRCDPISGHTALYWYRQSLGQGLEFLIYFQGNSAPDKSGLPSDRFSAERTGGSVSTLTIQRTQQEDSAVYLCASSFTGGGYTFGSGTRLTVV.